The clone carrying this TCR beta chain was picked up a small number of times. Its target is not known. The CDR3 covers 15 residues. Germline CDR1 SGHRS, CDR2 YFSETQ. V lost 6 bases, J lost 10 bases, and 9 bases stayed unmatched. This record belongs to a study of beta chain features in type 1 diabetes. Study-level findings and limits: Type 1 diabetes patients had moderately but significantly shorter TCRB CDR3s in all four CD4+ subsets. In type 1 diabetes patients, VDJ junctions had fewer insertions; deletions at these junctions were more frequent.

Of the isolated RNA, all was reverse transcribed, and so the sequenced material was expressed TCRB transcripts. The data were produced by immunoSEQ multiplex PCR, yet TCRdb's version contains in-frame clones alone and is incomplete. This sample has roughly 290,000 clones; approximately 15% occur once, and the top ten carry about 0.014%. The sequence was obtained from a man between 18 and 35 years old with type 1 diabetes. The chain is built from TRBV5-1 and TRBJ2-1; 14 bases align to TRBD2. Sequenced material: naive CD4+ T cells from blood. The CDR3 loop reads CASTDQWTSGGEQFF. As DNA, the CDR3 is TGCGCCAGCACGGACCAATGGACTAGCGGGGGGGAGCAGTTCTTC.